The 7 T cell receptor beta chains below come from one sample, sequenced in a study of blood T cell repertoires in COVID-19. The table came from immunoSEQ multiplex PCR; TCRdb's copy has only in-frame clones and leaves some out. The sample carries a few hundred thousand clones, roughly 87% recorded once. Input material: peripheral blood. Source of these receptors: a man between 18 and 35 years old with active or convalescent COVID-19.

The CDR3: CASSGSKGQGISDEQFF. CDR3 bases: TGTGCCAGCAGTGGGAGCAAGGGACAGGGGATTTCAGATGAGCAGTTCTTC. The chain carries TRBV9 and TRBJ2-1; 10 bases align to TRBD1. There are 17 residues in the CDR3. V was clipped by 5 bases and J by 8 bases; unmatched bases: 16. CDR1 and CDR2 from the germline V gene are SGDLS and YYNGEE. Using reference TRBV9 and TRBJ2-1 for the parts outside the CDR3, the full variable domain is DSGVTQTPKHLITATGQRVTLRCSPRSGDLSVYWYQQSLDQGLQFLIQYYNGEERAKGNILERFSAQQFPDLHSELNLSSLELGDSALYFCASSGSKGQGISDEQFFGPGTRLTVL.

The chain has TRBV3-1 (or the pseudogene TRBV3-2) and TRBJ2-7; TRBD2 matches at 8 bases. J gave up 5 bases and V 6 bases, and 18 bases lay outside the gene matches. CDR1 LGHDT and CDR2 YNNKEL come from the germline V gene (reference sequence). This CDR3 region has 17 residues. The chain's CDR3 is CASRNNSGVSRNHEQYF. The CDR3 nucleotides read TGTGCCAGCAGGAATAATAGCGGGGTTAGTCGCAACCACGAGCAGTACTTC.

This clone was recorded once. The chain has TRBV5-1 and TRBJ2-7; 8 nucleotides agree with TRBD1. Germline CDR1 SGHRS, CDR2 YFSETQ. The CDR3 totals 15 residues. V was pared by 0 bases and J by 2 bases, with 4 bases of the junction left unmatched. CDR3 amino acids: CASSLAGGRAYEQYF. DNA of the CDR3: TGCGCCAGCAGCTTGGCAGGGGGCAGGGCCTACGAGCAGTACTTC.

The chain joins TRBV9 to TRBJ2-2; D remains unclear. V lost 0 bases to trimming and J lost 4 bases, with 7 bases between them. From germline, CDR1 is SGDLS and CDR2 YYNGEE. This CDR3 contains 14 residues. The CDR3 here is CASSVDSLTGELFF. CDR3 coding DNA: TGTGCCAGCAGCGTAGACAGTCTCACCGGGGAGCTGTTTTTT.

The CDR3 DNA sequence: TGTGCCAGCAGCGGGGGTGGAGATACGCAGTATTTT. This encodes CASSGGGDTQYF. The chain recombines TRBV2 with TRBJ2-3, with D maybe TRBD2 (6 bases). Trimming stripped 6 bases from V and 5 bases from J, with 9 bases between. This CDR3 has 12 residues. The germline V gene encodes CDR1 SNHLY and CDR2 FYNNEI.

The CDR3 DNA reads TGTGCCAGCAGTTTGTCCAGGGTGGTAGAAAAACTGTTTTTT. Its translation is CASSLSRVVEKLFF. This rearrangement joins TRBV28 to TRBJ1-4, with a weak D call TRBD1 (5 bases). Germline-derived CDR1 and CDR2 are MDHEN and SYDVKM. The CDR3 loop spans 14 amino acids. Trimming cost V 3 bases and J 8 bases, with 13 bases left between them.

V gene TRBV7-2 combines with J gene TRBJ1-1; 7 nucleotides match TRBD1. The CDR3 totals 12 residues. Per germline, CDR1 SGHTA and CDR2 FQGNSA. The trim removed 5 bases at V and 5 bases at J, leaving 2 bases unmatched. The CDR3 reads CASSQGGTEAFF. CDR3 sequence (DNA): TGTGCCAGCAGCCAGGGGGGAACTGAAGCTTTCTTT. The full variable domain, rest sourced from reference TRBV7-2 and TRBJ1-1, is GAGVSQSPSNKVTEKGKDVELRCDPISGHTALYWYRQSLGQGLEFLIYFQGNSAPDKSGLPSDRFSAERTGGSVSTLTIQRTQQEDSAVYLCASSQGGTEAFFGQGTRLTVV.